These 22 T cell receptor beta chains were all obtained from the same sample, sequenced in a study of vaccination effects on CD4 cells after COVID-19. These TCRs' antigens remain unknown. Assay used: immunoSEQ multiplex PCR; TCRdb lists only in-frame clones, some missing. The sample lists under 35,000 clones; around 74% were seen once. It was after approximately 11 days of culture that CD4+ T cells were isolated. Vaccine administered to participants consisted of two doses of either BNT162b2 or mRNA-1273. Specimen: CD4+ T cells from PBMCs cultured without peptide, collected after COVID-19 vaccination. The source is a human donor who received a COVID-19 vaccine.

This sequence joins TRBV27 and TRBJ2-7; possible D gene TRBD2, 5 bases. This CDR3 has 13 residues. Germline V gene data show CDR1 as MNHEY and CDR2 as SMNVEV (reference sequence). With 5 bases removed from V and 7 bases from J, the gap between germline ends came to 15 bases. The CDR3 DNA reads TGTGCCAGCAGTCGCCTCTCTTCGGGGGAGCAGTACTTC. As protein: CASSRLSSGEQYF.

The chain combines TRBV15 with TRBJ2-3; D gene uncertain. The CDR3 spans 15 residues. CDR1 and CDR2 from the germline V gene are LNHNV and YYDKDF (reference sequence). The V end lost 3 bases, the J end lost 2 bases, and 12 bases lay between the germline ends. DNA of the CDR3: TGTGCCACCAGCAGGCTCCCCCGATCCACAGATACGCAGTATTTT. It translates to CATSRLPRSTDTQYF.

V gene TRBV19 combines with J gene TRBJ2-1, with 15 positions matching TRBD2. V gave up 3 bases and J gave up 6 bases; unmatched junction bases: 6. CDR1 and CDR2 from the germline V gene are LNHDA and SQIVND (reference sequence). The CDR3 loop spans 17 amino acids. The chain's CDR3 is CASSIPGTSGRSNEQFF. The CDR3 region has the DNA TGTGCCAGTAGTATCCCTGGGACTAGCGGGAGGTCCAATGAGCAGTTCTTC. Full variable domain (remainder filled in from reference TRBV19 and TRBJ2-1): DGGITQSPKYLFRKEGQNVTLSCEQNLNHDAMYWYRQDPGQGLRLIYYSQIVNDFQKGDIAEGYSVSREKKESFPLTVTSAQKNPTAFYLCASSIPGTSGRSNEQFFGPGTRLTVL.

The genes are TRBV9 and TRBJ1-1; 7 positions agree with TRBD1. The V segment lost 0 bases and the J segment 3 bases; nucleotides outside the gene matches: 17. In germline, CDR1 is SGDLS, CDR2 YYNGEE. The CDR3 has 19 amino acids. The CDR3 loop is CASSVGGRRGRGWDTEAFF. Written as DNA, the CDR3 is TGTGCCAGCAGCGTAGGGGGGAGGAGGGGGCGCGGATGGGACACTGAAGCTTTCTTT. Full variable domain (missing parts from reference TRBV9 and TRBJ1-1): DSGVTQTPKHLITATGQRVTLRCSPRSGDLSVYWYQQSLDQGLQFLIQYYNGEERAKGNILERFSAQQFPDLHSELNLSSLELGDSALYFCASSVGGRRGRGWDTEAFFGQGTRLTVV.

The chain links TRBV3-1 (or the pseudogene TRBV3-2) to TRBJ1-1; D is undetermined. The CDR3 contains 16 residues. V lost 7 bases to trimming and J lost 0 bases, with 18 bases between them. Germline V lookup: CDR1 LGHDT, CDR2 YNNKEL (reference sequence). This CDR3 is CASTPLRGKVNTEAFF. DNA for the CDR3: TGTGCCAGCACTCCCCTACGGGGAAAAGTGAACACTGAAGCTTTCTTT.

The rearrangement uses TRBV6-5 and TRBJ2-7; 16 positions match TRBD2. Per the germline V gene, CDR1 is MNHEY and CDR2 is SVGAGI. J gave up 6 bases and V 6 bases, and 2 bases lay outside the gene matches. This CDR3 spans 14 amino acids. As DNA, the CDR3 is TGTGCCAGCAGCGGGACTAGCGGGAGGGGCGAGCAGTACTTC. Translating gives CASSGTSGRGEQYF.

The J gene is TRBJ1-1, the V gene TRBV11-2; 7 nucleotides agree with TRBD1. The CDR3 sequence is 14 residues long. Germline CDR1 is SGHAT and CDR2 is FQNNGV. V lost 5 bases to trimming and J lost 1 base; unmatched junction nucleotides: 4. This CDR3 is CASSPRTGNTEAFF. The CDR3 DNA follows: TGTGCCAGCAGCCCCCGGACAGGGAACACTGAAGCTTTCTTT.

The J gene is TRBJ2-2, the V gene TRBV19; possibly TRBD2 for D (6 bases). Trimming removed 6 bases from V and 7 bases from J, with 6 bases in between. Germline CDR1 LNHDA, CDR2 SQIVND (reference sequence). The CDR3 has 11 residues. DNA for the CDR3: TGTGCCAGTAGGGAGGGCGGGGAGCTGTTTTTT. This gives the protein CASREGGELFF.

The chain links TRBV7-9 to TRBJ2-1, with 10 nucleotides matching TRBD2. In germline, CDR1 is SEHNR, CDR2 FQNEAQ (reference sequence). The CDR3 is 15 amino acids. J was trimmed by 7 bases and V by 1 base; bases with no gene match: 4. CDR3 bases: TGTGCCAGCAGCTTAGAAGCGGGAGGGGTTAATGAGCAGTTCTTC. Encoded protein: CASSLEAGGVNEQFF.

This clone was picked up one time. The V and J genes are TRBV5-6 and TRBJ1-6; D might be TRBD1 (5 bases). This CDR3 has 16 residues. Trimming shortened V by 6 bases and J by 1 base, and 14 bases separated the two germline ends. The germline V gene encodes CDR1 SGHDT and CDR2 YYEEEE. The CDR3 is CASTWGGVSYNSPLHF. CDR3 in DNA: TGTGCCAGCACCTGGGGGGGTGTTTCCTATAATTCACCCCTCCACTTT.

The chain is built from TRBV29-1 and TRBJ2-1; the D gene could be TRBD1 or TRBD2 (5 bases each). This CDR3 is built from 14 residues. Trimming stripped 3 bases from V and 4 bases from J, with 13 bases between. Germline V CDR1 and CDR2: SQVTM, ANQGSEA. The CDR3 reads CSVDQGALYNEQFF. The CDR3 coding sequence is TGCAGCGTTGATCAGGGAGCCCTGTACAATGAGCAGTTCTTC.

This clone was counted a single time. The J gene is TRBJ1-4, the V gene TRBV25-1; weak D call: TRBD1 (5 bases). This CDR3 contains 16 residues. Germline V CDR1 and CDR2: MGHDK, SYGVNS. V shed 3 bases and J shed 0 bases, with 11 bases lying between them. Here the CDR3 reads CASSDGTEATNEKLFF. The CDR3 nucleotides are TGTGCCAGCAGTGATGGGACGGAAGCAACTAATGAAAAACTGTTTTTT.

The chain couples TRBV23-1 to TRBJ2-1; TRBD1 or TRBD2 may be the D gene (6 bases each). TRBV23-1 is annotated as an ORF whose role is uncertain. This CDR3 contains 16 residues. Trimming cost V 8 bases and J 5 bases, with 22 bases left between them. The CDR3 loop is CASGPLLQGLDNEQFF. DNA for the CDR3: TGCGCCAGCGGGCCCCTCCTACAGGGACTTGACAATGAGCAGTTCTTC.

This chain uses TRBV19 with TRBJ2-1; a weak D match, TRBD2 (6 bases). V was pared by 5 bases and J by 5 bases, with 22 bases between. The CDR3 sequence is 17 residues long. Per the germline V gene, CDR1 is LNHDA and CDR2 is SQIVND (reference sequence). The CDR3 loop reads CASSPTPGTYTHNEQFF. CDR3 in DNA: TGTGCCAGTAGTCCGACACCCGGGACTTACACCCACAATGAGCAGTTCTTC.

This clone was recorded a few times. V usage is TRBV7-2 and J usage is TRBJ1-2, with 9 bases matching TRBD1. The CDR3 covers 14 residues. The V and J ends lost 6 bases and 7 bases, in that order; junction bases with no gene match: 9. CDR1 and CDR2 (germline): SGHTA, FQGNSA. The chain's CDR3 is CASRGDRVFPGYTF. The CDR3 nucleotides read TGTGCCAGCAGAGGGGACAGGGTCTTTCCTGGCTACACCTTC.

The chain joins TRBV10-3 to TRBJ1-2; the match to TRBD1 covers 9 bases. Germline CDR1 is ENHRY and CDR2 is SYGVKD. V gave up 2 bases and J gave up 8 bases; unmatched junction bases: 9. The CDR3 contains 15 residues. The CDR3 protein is CAISEATGGSKGYTF. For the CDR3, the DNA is TGTGCCATCAGTGAGGCGACAGGGGGTTCTAAAGGCTACACCTTC.

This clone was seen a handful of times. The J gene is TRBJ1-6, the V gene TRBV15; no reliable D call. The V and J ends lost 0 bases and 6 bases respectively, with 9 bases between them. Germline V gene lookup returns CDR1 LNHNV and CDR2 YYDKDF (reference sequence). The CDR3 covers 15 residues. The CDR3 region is CATSREGIPNSPLHF. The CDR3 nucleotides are TGTGCCACCAGCAGAGAAGGGATCCCTAATTCACCCCTCCACTTT.

Here the CDR3 DNA reads TGCGCCAGCAGCTTGGTGGTAGGGACTCTTGATGGCTACACCTTC. Translating it yields CASSLVVGTLDGYTF. V and J are TRBV5-1 and TRBJ1-2, with TRBD1 as a possible D gene (5 bases). Germline V gene sequence: CDR1 SGHRS, CDR2 YFSETQ. Trimming removed 0 bases at V and 6 bases at J, with 15 bases between. The CDR3 spans 15 residues.

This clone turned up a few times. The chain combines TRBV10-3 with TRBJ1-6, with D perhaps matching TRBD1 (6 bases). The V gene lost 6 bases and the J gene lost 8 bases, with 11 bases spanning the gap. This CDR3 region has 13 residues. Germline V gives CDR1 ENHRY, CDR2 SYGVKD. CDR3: CAIRRGADSPLHF. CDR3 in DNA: TGTGCCATCAGGAGGGGGGCTGATTCACCCCTCCACTTT.

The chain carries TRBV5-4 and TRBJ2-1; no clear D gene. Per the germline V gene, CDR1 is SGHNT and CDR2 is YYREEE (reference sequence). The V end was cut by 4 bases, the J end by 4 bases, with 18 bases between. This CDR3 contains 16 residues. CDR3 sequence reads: CASSQTLVMGYNEQFF. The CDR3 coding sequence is TGTGCCAGCAGCCAGACCCTAGTCATGGGGTACAATGAGCAGTTCTTC.

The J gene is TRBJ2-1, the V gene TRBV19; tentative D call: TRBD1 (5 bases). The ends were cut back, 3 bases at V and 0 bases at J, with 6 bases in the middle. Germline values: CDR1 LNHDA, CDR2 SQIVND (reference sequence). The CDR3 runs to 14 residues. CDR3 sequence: CASSIQGSYNEQFF. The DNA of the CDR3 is TGTGCCAGTAGTATTCAGGGCTCCTACAATGAGCAGTTCTTC.

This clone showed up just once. Here the CDR3 reads CASSVGKGSAYEQYF. The CDR3 DNA is TGTGCCAGCAGCGTAGGGAAGGGTAGTGCCTACGAGCAGTACTTC. The chain links TRBV9 to TRBJ2-7; no definite D call. CDR1 and CDR2 from the germline V gene are SGDLS and YYNGEE. Deletions cut 0 bases from V and 2 bases from J, with 12 bases between. The CDR3 has 15 residues. Using reference TRBV9 and TRBJ2-7 for the parts outside the CDR3, the full variable domain is DSGVTQTPKHLITATGQRVTLRCSPRSGDLSVYWYQQSLDQGLQFLIQYYNGEERAKGNILERFSAQQFPDLHSELNLSSLELGDSALYFCASSVGKGSAYEQYFGPGTRLTVT.